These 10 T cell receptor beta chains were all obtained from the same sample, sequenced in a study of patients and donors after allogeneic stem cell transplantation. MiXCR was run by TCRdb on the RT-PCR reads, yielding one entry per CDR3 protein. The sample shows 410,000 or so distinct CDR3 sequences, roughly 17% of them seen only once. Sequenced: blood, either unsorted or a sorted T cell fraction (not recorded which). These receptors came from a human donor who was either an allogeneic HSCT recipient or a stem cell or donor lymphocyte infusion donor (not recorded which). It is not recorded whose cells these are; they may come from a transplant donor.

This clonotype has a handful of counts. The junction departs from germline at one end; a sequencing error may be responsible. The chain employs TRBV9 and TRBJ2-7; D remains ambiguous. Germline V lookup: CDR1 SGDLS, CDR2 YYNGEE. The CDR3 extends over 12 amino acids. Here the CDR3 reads CASSDLLGSYFF. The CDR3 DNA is TGTGCCAGCAGCGATTTACTGGGATCCTATTTCTTC.

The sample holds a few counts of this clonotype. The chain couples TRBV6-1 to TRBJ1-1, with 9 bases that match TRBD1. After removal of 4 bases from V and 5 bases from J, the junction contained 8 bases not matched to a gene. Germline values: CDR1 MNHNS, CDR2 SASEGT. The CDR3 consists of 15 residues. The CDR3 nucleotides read TGTGCCAGCAGTGTAGCCGGGACAGGGAAGACTGAAGCTTTCTTT. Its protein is CASSVAGTGKTEAFF.

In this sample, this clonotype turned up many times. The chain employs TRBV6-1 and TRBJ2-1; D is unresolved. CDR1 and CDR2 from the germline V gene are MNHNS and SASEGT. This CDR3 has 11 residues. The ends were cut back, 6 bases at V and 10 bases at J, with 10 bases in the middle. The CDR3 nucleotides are TGTGCCAGCAGAGTCTTGGGGGAGCAGTTCTTC. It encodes CASRVLGEQFF.

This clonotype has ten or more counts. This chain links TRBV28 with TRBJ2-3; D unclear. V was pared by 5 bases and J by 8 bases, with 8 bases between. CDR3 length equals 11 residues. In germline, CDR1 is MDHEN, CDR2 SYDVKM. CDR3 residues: CASSLEATQYF. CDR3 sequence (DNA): TGTGCCAGCAGTCTCGAGGCTACGCAGTATTTT. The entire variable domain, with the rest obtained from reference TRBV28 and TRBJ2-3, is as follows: DVKVTQSSRYLVKRTGEKVFLECVQDMDHENMFWYRQDPGLGLRLIYFSYDVKMKEKGDIPEGYSVSREKKERFSLILESASTNQTSMYLCASSLEATQYFGPGTRLTVL.

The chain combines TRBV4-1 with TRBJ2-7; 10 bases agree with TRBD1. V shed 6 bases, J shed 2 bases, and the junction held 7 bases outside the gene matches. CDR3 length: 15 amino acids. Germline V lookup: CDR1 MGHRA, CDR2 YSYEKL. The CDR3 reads CASSPRTGGPYEQYF. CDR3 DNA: TGCGCCAGCAGTCCCCGGACAGGGGGACCCTACGAGCAGTACTTC.

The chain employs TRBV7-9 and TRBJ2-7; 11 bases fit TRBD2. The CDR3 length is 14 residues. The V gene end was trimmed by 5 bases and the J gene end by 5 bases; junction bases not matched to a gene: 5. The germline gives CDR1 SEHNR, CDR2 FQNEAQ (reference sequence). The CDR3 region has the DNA TGTGCCAGCAGCCTGCCGGGACTAGCGGACGAGCAGTACTTC. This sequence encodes CASSLPGLADEQYF. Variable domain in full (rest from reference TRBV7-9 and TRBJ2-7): DTGVSQNPRHKITKRGQNVTFRCDPISEHNRLYWYRQTLGQGPEFLTYFQNEAQLEKSRLLSDRFSAERPKGSFSTLEIQRTEQGDSAMYLCASSLPGLADEQYFGPGTRLTVT.

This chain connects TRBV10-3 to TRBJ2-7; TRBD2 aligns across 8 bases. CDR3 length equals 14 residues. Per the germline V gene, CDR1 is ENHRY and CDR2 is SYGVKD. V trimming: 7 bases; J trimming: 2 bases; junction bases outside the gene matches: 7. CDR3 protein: CAITTGLGPYEQYF. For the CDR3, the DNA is TGTGCCATCACCACGGGACTAGGGCCCTACGAGCAGTACTTC.

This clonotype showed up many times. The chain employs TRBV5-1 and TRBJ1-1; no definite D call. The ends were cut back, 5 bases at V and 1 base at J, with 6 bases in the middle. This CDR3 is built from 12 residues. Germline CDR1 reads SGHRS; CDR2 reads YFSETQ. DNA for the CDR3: TGCGCCAGCAGATACAGGAACACTGAAGCTTTCTTT. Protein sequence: CASRYRNTEAFF.

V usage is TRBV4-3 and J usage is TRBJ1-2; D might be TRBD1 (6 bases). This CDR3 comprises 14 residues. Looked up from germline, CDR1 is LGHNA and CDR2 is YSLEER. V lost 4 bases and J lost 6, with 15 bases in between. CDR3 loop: CASSPRQEGNGYTF. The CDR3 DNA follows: TGCGCCAGCAGCCCCCGACAGGAAGGAAATGGCTACACCTTC.

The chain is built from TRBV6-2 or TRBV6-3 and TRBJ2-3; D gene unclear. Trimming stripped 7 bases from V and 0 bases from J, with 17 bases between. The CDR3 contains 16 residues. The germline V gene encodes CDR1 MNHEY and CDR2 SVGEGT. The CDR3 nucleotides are TGTGCCAGCATTTTACGTCGCTACCCAAGCACAGATACGCAGTATTTT. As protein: CASILRRYPSTDTQYF.